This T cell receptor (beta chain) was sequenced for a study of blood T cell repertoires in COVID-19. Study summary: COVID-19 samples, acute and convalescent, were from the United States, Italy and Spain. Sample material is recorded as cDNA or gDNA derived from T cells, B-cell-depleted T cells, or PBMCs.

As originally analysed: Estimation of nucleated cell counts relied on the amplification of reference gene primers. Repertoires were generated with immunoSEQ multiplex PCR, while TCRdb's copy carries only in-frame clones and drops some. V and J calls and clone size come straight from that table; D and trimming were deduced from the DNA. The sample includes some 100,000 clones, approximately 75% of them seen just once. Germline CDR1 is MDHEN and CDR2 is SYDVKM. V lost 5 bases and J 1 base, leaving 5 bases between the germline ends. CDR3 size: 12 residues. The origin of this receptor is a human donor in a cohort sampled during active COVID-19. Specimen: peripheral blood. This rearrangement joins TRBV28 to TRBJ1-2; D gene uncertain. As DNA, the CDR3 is TGTGCCAGCAGTGCACTTAACTATGGCTACACCTTC. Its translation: CASSALNYGYTF.